The 21 T cell receptor beta chains listed next were all sequenced from one sample in a study of cytomegalovirus exposure and HLA in healthy donors. The PCR employed 60 Vbeta primers together with 13 Jbeta primers. Clones were read by immunoSEQ multiplex PCR, and TCRdb kept only the in-frame ones, dropping some. The top ten hold around 4.2% of the sample, which has 270,000 or so clones, around 86% seen once. Source material: PBMCs. These receptors were obtained from a middle-aged man in good health and CMV-seropositive.

This rearrangement joins TRBV18 to TRBJ1-3; no definite D call. This CDR3 region has 17 residues. V was shortened by 2 bases and J by 1 base, with 15 bases between the two germline ends. Germline-derived CDR1 and CDR2 are KGHSH and LQKENI. DNA for the CDR3: TGTGCCAGCTCACCAGAATTGACGCGGGCTTCTGGAAACACCATATATTTT. Its protein product is CASSPELTRASGNTIYF.

V gene TRBV5-1 combines with J gene TRBJ2-1; TRBD2 agrees at 10 bases. Germline assignment: CDR1 SGHRS and CDR2 YFSETQ. This CDR3 is built from 15 residues. V lost 4 bases and J lost 4; bases outside the gene matches: 5. CDR3 protein: CASSLTSGFYNEQFF. CDR3 nucleotide sequence: TGCGCCAGCAGCCTGACTAGCGGGTTTTACAATGAGCAGTTCTTC.

The sample holds a few counts of this clone. The V and J genes are TRBV5-3 and TRBJ1-5, with TRBD1 matching 7 bases. TRBV5-3 is noted as an ORF with a role that remains uncertain. The CDR3 contains 15 residues. Trimming took 0 bases from V and 7 from J; bases not matched to a gene: 7. Here the CDR3 DNA reads TGTGCCAGAAGCTTGGCTAGGACAGGTCTACAGCCCCAGCATTTT. It yields the protein CARSLARTGLQPQHF.

The gene calls are TRBV19 and TRBJ2-2; maybe TRBD1 (7 bases). V was shortened by 3 bases and J by 0 bases, with 23 bases between the two germline ends. The germline CDR1 and CDR2 sequences are LNHDA and SQIVND (reference sequence). The CDR3 has 20 amino acids. The CDR3 here is CASSIRGTALLYANTGELFF. The CDR3 region has the DNA TGTGCCAGTAGTATCCGCGGGACAGCCCTCCTCTACGCGAACACCGGGGAGCTGTTTTTT.

The V gene is TRBV30, the J gene TRBJ2-7; TRBD2 matches at 9 bases. Germline V gives CDR1 GTSNPN, CDR2 SVGIG (reference sequence). This CDR3 has 13 residues. V shed 4 bases, J shed 3 bases, and the junction held 4 bases outside the gene matches. The CDR3 protein is CAWNPSGVYEQYF. CDR3 in DNA: TGTGCCTGGAATCCTAGCGGGGTCTACGAGCAGTACTTC. The full variable domain, rest sourced from reference TRBV30 and TRBJ2-7, is SQTIHQWPATLVQPVGSPLSLECTVEGTSNPNLYWYRQAAGRGLQLLFYSVGIGQISSEVPQNLSASRPQDRQFILSSKKLLLSDSGFYLCAWNPSGVYEQYFGPGTRLTVT.

The chain carries TRBV9 and TRBJ2-3, with 15 bases matching TRBD2. Germline V CDR1 and CDR2: SGDLS, YYNGEE. V gave up 4 bases and J gave up 5 bases; unmatched junction bases: 11. The CDR3 covers 18 residues. CDR3 region: CASSRTSGRAGPGDTQYF. As DNA, the CDR3 is TGTGCCAGCAGCCGGACTAGCGGGAGGGCCGGACCGGGAGATACGCAGTATTTT.

CDR3 loop: CASSQDWNRDLSYEQYF. The CDR3 bases are TGCGCCAGCAGCCAAGATTGGAACAGGGACCTCTCCTACGAGCAGTACTTC. The chain joins TRBV4-3 to TRBJ2-5, with D maybe TRBD1 (6 bases). The J call could be wrong; TRBJ2-7 is a better fit for the DNA end. Germline assignment: CDR1 LGHNA and CDR2 YSLEER. CDR3 length: 17 residues.

A note on this clone: At one end, the junction sequence differs from germline, possibly due to a read error. The genes are TRBV7-9 and TRBJ1-2; no definite D call. The CDR3 is made up of 12 amino acids. Germline CDR1 SEHNR, CDR2 FQNEAQ (reference sequence). CDR3: CSSSLPDRGYTF. In DNA, the CDR3 is TGTTCCAGCAGCCTCCCAGATCGAGGCTACACCTTC.

The J gene is TRBJ2-1, the V gene TRBV5-6, with D tentatively TRBD1 (6 bases). The V and J ends lost 3 bases and 3 bases respectively, with 19 bases between them. CDR3 length: 17 amino acids. Germline CDR1 and CDR2: SGHDT and YYEEEE. The CDR3: CASSSVTGKVRYNEQFF. CDR3 sequence (DNA): TGTGCCAGCAGCTCAGTTACAGGGAAGGTTCGCTACAATGAGCAGTTCTTC. Together with reference TRBV5-6 and TRBJ2-1, the CDR3 gives the full variable domain: DAGVTQSPTHLIKTRGQQVTLRCSPKSGHDTVSWYQQALGQGPQFIFQYYEEEERQRGNFPDRFSGHQFPNYSSELNVNALLLGDSALYLCASSSVTGKVRYNEQFFGPGTRLTVL.

The chain couples TRBV2 to TRBJ2-2, with 8 nucleotides matching TRBD1. The trim removed 4 bases at V and 0 bases at J, leaving 4 bases unmatched. The CDR3 is 16 amino acids. CDR1 is SNHLY, CDR2 FYNNEI, per germline. This CDR3 is CASSGDRPTNTGELFF. The CDR3 DNA sequence: TGTGCCAGCAGTGGGGACAGGCCTACGAACACCGGGGAGCTGTTTTTT.

The chain links TRBV30 to TRBJ2-5, with 7 bases that match TRBD2. The CDR3 extends over 16 amino acids. Germline CDR1 is GTSNPN and CDR2 is SVGIG (reference sequence). V shed 0 bases and J 11 bases; nucleotides not matched to a gene: 18. CDR3 loop: CAWSVDQGLPLREQYF. The CDR3 DNA sequence: TGTGCCTGGAGTGTAGACCAGGGACTACCCCTACGAGAGCAGTACTTC.

The V and J genes are TRBV10-3 and TRBJ2-7; 7 bases are a match to TRBD2. The CDR3 is 16 amino acids. CDR1 and CDR2 (germline): ENHRY, SYGVKD. After removal of 11 bases from V and 1 base from J, the junction contained 17 bases not matched to a gene. Here the CDR3 reads CASGGPRGGESYEQYF. Here the CDR3 DNA reads TGTGCCTCCGGTGGTCCGCGCGGGGGAGAATCCTACGAGCAGTACTTC.

This clone was observed once. This chain joins TRBV29-1 and TRBJ2-1; 11 bases are shared with TRBD2. The trim removed 6 bases at V and 3 bases at J, leaving 16 bases unmatched. This CDR3 spans 18 amino acids. Germline loops: CDR1 SQVTM, CDR2 ANQGSEA. In nucleotides, the CDR3 is TGCAGCGTCTTCACGCGGGGTAGCGGGAGGGCCTACTACAATGAGCAGTTCTTC. Amino acid sequence: CSVFTRGSGRAYYNEQFF.

The chain uses TRBV27 and TRBJ2-2, with 7 bases that match TRBD1. From germline, CDR1 is MNHEY and CDR2 SMNVEV (reference sequence). J lost 3 bases, V lost 5 bases, and 6 bases had no gene match. The CDR3 is made up of 15 amino acids. The DNA of the CDR3 is TGTGCCAGCAGTGCCCGGGACAGACACACCGGGGAGCTGTTTTTT. It translates to CASSARDRHTGELFF.

This chain joins TRBV5-1 and TRBJ2-1, with unresolved D. CDR3 length equals 12 residues. V lost 1 base, J lost 5 bases, and 4 bases lay in between. CDR1 SGHRS and CDR2 YFSETQ come from the germline V gene. Here the CDR3 reads CASSLRDNEQFF. CDR3 DNA: TGCGCCAGCAGCTTGCGGGACAATGAGCAGTTCTTC.

The J gene is TRBJ1-2, the V gene TRBV19; TRBD1 aligns across 8 bases. The CDR3 totals 13 residues. Germline CDR1 and CDR2: LNHDA and SQIVND (reference sequence). V shed 5 bases, J shed 6 bases, and the junction held 5 bases outside the gene matches. Here the CDR3 reads CASSALTGDGYTF. For the CDR3, the DNA is TGTGCCAGTAGTGCACTGACAGGGGATGGCTACACCTTC.

The chain has TRBV5-8 and TRBJ2-5, with unresolved D. The tail of the sequence fits TRBJ2-7 better, so the J call may be wrong. This CDR3 has 12 amino acids. CDR1 and CDR2 (germline): SGHTS, YDEGEE. The DNA of the CDR3 is TGTGCCAGATCCCAGTACGGGTACGAGCAGTACTTC. It is translated as CARSQYGYEQYF.

The rearrangement joins TRBV7-3 to TRBJ2-1; 7 bases are shared with TRBD2. V dropped 4 bases and J dropped 5; count of bases not matched to a gene: 8. This CDR3 has 15 amino acids. Germline V gives CDR1 SGHTA, CDR2 FQGTGA. The CDR3 DNA follows: TGTGCCAGCAGCTCACCCGGGGGGACGGACAATGAGCAGTTCTTC. This encodes CASSSPGGTDNEQFF.

This clone appeared a single time. The V call is TRBV28, the J call TRBJ1-2; 8 bases map to TRBD1. Unmatched junction bases numbered 9, after V lost 6 bases and J lost 3 bases. Germline lookup yields CDR1 MDHEN and CDR2 SYDVKM. The CDR3 contains 15 residues. CDR3 bases: TGTGCCAGCAGCCCGACCGGACAGGGAGACTATGGCTACACCTTC. It translates to CASSPTGQGDYGYTF.

The V and J genes are TRBV29-1 and TRBJ2-2; 10 bases match TRBD1. Germline V lookup: CDR1 SQVTM, CDR2 ANQGSEA. CDR3 length: 16 residues. The trim removed 7 bases at V and 0 bases at J, leaving 8 bases unmatched. This chain's CDR3 is CSALGDRGTNTGELFF. The CDR3, as DNA: TGCAGCGCCTTAGGGGACAGGGGCACGAACACCGGGGAGCTGTTTTTT.

The chain joins TRBV7-2 to TRBJ2-5, with a possible D match to TRBD2 (6 bases). Per the germline V gene, CDR1 is SGHTA and CDR2 is FQGNSA. CDR3 length: 16 residues. V was cut by 1 base and J by 5 bases, with 17 bases left in between. Here the CDR3 DNA reads TGTGCCAGCAGCTTAGTAGGGCCAGCGGGCGGGGAGACCCAGTACTTC. It encodes CASSLVGPAGGETQYF.